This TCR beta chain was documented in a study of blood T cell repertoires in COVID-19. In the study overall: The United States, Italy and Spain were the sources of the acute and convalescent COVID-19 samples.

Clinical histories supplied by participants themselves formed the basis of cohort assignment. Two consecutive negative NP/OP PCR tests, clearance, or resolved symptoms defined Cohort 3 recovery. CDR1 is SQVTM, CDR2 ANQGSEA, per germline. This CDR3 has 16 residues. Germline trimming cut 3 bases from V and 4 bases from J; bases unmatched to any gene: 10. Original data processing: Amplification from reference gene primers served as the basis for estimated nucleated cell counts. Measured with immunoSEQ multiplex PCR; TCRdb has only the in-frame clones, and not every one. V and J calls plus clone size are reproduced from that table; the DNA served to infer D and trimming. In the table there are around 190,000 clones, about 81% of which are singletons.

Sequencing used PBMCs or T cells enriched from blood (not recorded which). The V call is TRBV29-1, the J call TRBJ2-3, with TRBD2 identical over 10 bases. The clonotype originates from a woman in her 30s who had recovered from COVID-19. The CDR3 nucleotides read TGCAGCGTTGACGGGAGCGGGAGGGCCGGGTCAGATACGCAGTATTTT. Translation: CSVDGSGRAGSDTQYF.